These T cell receptor beta chains were read from a single sample in a study of T cell repertoires in cytomegalovirus infection. No antigen has been assigned to these receptors. Each CDR3 protein gets one entry after TCRdb re-called the reads with MiXCR. Of approximately 730,000 distinct CDR3 sequences listed, roughly 36% were seen once; the top ten hold approximately 18%. The specimen was cultured PBMCs, collected from culture after CMV antigen stimulation. The receptors derive from a human donor in good health (CMV status not recorded). Some clones in this sample may be carry-over from other donors' samples. The CDR3 runs from the conserved cysteine through the conserved F or W. A D gene is named only where the DNA matches it firmly. Expanded clones get a size class; other rows say once, few or many, or leave the size out.

TRBV20-1	few	.	TRBJ1-3	CSASPGPGNTIYF	TGCAGTGCTAGCCCAGGGCCCGGAAACACCATATATTTT
TRBV6-8	.	.	TRBJ2-5	CASSYSGSKETQYF	TGTGCCAGCAGTTACAGTGGCTCAAAAGAGACCCAGTACTTC
TRBV7-6	many	.	TRBJ1-1	CASSFNRADLNTEAFF	TGTGCCAGCAGCTTCAATCGTGCAGACTTGAACACTGAAGCTTTCTTT
TRBV7-5	.	.	TRBJ1-1	CISVPDSTRVQSGVNTEAFF	.
TRBV6-6	.	.	TRBJ1-4	CASSPPGASEKLFF	TGTGCCAGCAGTCCTCCTGGAGCTAGTGAAAAACTGTTTTTT
TRBV6-2/TRBV6-3	.	.	TRBJ2-1	CASSYGSGVYNEQFF	TGTGCCAGCAGTTACGGATCTGGGGTTTACAATGAGCAGTTCTTC
TRBV10-3	.	.	TRBJ1-2	CAISESTGHGYTF	TGTGCCATCAGTGAGTCCACAGGGCACGGCTACACCTTC
TRBV15	.	.	TRBJ1-6	CATSATGANSPLHF	TGTGCCACCAGCGCGACAGGAGCAAATTCACCCCTCCACTTT
TRBV4-2	.	TRBD2	TRBJ2-7	CASSHPPKATSGDYEQYF	TGTGCCAGCAGCCACCCACCAAAGGCGACTAGCGGGGACTACGAGCAGTACTTC
TRBV12-3/TRBV12-4	once	TRBD2	TRBJ2-1	CASSPAGVGFF	TGTGCCAGCAGTCCAGCGGGGGTGGGGTTCTTC
TRBV4-3	.	TRBD1	TRBJ2-4	CASSQNRGDIQYF	TGCGCCAGCAGCCAAAACAGGGGGGACATTCAGTACTTC
TRBV10-3	few	.	TRBJ1-1	CAISYGGDLNTEAFF	TGTGCCATCAGTTACGGGGGGGATTTAAACACTGAAGCTTTCTTT
TRBV11-3	.	.	TRBJ2-2	CASSFGRASSTGELFF	TGTGCCAGCAGCTTTGGGAGAGCCTCGAGCACCGGGGAGCTGTTTTTT
TRBV12-3/TRBV12-4	.	TRBD1	TRBJ2-1	CASSLGLGQAGNEQFF	TGTGCCAGCAGTTTGGGATTGGGACAGGCGGGTAATGAGCAGTTCTTC
TRBV24-1	.	.	TRBJ2-1	CATSGGQAYNEQFF	TGTGCCACCAGTGGTGGGCAGGCTTACAATGAGCAGTTCTTC
TRBV6-1	few	.	TRBJ2-4	CASSSPSLAKNIQYF	TGTGCCAGCAGTTCCCCATCTCTAGCCAAAAACATTCAGTACTTC
TRBV23-1	.	TRBD1	TRBJ2-3	CASSRLRRGQDNYRTDTQYF	TGCGCCAGCAGTCGCCTGCGCAGGGGGCAAGATAATTACCGCACAGATACGCAGTATTTT
TRBV20-1	.	TRBD2	TRBJ2-7	CSARVGTSGSGEQYF	TGCAGTGCTAGAGTCGGGACTAGCGGGAGTGGCGAGCAGTACTTC
TRBV11-2	.	TRBD2	TRBJ2-2	CASSLRMGLAGYTGELFF	TGTGCCAGCAGCTTAAGGATGGGACTAGCGGGATACACCGGGGAGCTGTTTTTT
TRBV23-1	.	.	TRBJ1-1	CASSRKTLHNTEAFF	TGCGCCAGCAGCCGAAAGACACTCCATAACACTGAAGCTTTCTTT
TRBV5-6	.	.	TRBJ2-1	CASTRRGVPYNEQFF	TGTGCCAGCACCAGGCGGGGCGTTCCTTACAATGAGCAGTTCTTC
TRBV5-1	.	TRBD1	TRBJ2-7	CASSSGQGNYEQYF	TGCGCCAGCAGCTCTGGACAGGGGAACTACGAGCAGTACTTC
TRBV11-2	few	.	TRBJ1-2	CASSLEGDGYTF	TGTGCCAGCAGCTTAGAGGGGGACGGCTACACCTTC
TRBV4-2	.	.	TRBJ2-7	CASSQGSGRYEQYF	TGTGCCAGCAGCCAAGGGTCCGGTCGTTACGAGCAGTACTTC
TRBV7-2	many	TRBD1	TRBJ2-1	CASSLAEGQGAGYNEQFF	TGTGCCAGCAGCTTAGCGGAGGGACAGGGGGCAGGTTACAATGAGCAGTTCTTC
TRBV4-1	few	.	TRBJ1-1	CASSLMAGNTEAFF	TGCGCCAGCAGCCTAATGGCAGGGAACACTGAAGCTTTCTTT
TRBV27	.	.	TRBJ2-3	CASRTGIDTQYF	TGTGCCAGCCGAACAGGGATAGATACGCAGTATTTT
TRBV19	many	.	TRBJ2-7	CASSINPFPQAYEQYF	TGTGCCAGTAGTATTAATCCTTTTCCACAAGCGTACGAGCAGTACTTC
TRBV10-3	once	.	TRBJ2-7	CAISDASYEQYF	TGTGCCATCAGTGACGCGAGCTACGAGCAGTACTTC
TRBV12-3/TRBV12-4	few	.	TRBJ2-7	CASSSEGSYEQYF	TGTGCCAGCAGTTCAGAGGGATCCTACGAGCAGTACTTC
TRBV11-2	many	TRBD2	TRBJ2-3	CASSQSSGSGDTQYF	TGTGCCAGCAGCCAAAGCAGCGGGAGTGGAGATACGCAGTATTTT
TRBV12-5	few	.	TRBJ2-3	CASGLMQAADTQYF	TGTGCTAGTGGTTTGATGCAGGCAGCAGATACGCAGTATTTT
TRBV7-6	.	TRBD1	TRBJ2-7	CASSLEGQGRLYEQYF	TGTGCCAGCAGCTTAGAGGGACAGGGGAGGCTTTACGAGCAGTACTTC
TRBV7-2	many	.	TRBJ1-2	CASSQRNYGYTF	TGTGCCAGCAGCCAACGGAACTATGGCTACACCTTC
TRBV11-3	.	.	TRBJ2-3	CASSPGRVQTDTQYF	TGTGCCAGCAGCCCGGGGCGGGTCCAGACAGATACGCAGTATTTT
TRBV19	.	TRBD2	TRBJ2-7	CASTPGRGYEQYF	TGTGCCAGTACCCCGGGGAGGGGCTACGAGCAGTACTTC
TRBV7-9	.	.	TRBJ1-5	CASRSNSPSSPQHF	TGTGCCAGCAGATCCAACAGCCCGTCATCGCCCCAGCATTTT
TRBV20-1	.	.	TRBJ2-3	CSPLSRAWGTDTQYF	TGCAGCCCACTTTCGAGGGCCTGGGGTACAGATACGCAGTATTTT
TRBV7-9	.	.	TRBJ2-3	CASSSLVETTSTDTQYF	TGTGCCAGCAGCTCCCTGGTGGAGACCACTAGCACAGATACGCAGTATTTT
TRBV7-9	.	TRBD1	TRBJ2-7	CASSPQQGAPIYEQYF	TGTGCCAGCAGCCCACAACAGGGGGCGCCGATCTACGAGCAGTACTTC
TRBV19	.	.	TRBJ2-7	CASSIRTYLPYEQYF	TGTGCCAGTAGTATAAGGACCTACCTTCCTTACGAGCAGTACTTC